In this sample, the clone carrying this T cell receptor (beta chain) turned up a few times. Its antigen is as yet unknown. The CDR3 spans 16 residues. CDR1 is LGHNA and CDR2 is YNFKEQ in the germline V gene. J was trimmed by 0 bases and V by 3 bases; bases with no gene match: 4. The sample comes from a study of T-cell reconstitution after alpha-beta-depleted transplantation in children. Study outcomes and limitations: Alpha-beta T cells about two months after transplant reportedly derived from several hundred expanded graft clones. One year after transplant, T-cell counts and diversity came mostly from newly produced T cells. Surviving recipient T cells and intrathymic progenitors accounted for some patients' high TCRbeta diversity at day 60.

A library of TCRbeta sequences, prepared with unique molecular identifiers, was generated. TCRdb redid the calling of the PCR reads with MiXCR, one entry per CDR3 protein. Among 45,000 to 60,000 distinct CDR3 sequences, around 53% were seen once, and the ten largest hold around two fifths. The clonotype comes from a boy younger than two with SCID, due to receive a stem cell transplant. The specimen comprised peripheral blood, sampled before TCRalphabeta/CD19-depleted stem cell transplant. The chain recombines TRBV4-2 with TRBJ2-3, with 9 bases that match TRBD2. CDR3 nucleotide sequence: TGTGCCAGCAGCCATAGCGGGGGCCACAGCACAGATACGCAGTATTTT. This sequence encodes CASSHSGGHSTDTQYF.